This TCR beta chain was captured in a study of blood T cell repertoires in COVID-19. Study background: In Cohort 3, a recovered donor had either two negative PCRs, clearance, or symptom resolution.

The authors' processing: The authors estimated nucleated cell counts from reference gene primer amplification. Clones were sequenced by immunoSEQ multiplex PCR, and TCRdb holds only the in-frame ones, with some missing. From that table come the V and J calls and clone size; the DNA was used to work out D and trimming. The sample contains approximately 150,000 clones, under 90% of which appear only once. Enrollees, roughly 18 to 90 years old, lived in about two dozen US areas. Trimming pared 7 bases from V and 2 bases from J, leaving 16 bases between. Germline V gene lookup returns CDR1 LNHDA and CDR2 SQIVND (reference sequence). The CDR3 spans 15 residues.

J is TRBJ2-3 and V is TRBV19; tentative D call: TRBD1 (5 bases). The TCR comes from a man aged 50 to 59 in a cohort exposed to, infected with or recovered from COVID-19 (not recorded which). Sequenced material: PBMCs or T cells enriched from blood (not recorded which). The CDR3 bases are TGTGCCAGTATGGATCGCCCACAGGACACAGATACGCAGTATTTT. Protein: CASMDRPQDTDTQYF.